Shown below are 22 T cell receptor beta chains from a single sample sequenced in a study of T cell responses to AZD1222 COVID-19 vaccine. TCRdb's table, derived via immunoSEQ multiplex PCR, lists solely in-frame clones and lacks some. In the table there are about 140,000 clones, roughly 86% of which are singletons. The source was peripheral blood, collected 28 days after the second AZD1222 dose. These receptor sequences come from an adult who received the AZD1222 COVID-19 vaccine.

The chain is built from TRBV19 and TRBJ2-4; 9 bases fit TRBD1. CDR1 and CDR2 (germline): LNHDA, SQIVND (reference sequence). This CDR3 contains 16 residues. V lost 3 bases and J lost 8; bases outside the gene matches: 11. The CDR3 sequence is CASSIGATNRGHIQYF. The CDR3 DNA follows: TGTGCCAGTAGTATCGGCGCCACTAACAGGGGGCACATTCAGTACTTC.

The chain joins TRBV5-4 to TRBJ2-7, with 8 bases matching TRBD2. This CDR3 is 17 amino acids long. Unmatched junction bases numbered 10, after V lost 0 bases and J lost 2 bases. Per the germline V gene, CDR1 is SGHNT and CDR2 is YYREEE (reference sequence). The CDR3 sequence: CASSLAGGLAGPYEQYF. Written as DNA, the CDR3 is TGTGCCAGCAGCTTGGCGGGGGGGTTGGCAGGGCCCTACGAGCAGTACTTC.

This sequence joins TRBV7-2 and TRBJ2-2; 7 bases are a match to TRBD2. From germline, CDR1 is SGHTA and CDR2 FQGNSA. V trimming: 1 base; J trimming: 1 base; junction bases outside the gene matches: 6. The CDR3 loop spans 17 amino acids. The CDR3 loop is CASSLVPGGKNTGELFF. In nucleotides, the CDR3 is TGTGCCAGCAGCTTAGTCCCGGGGGGAAAGAACACCGGGGAGCTGTTTTTT.

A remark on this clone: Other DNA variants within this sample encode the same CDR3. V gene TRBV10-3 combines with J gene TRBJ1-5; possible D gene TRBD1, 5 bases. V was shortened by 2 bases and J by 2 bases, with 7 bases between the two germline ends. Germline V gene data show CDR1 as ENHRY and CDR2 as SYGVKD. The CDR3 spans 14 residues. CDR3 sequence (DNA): TGTGCCATCAGTGAGAGGGGTGGCAATCAGCCCCAGCATTTT. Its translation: CAISERGGNQPQHF.

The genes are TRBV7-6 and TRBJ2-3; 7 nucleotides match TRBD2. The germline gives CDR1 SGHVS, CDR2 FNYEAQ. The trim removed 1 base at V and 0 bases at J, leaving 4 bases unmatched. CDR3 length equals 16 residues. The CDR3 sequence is CASSLGPSGSTDTQYF. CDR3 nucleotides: TGTGCCAGCAGCTTAGGGCCTAGCGGAAGCACAGATACGCAGTATTTT.

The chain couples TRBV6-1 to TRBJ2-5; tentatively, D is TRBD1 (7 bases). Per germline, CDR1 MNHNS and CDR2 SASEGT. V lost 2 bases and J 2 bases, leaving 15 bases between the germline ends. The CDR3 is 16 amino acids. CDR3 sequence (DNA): TGTGCCAGCAGTGAAATTGGAGGGGGCCCTCAAGAGACCCAGTACTTC. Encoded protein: CASSEIGGGPQETQYF.

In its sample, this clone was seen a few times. For the CDR3, the DNA is TGTGCCAGCAGTTACCCGGGGCGAAATGAGCAGTTCTTC. Translated: CASSYPGRNEQFF. V gene TRBV6-5 combines with J gene TRBJ2-1; the D call may be TRBD1 or TRBD2 (5 bases each). V gave up 2 bases and J gave up 7 bases, with 9 bases separating them. Per germline, CDR1 MNHEY and CDR2 SVGAGI. CDR3 size: 13 residues.

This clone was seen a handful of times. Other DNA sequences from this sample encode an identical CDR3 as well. CDR3: CASSQDYRGSYEQYF. The DNA for the CDR3 is TGCGCCAGCAGCCAAGATTACAGGGGCTCTTACGAGCAGTACTTC. The J gene is TRBJ2-7, the V gene TRBV4-1, with TRBD1 identical over 7 bases. The CDR3 contains 15 residues. CDR1 is MGHRA and CDR2 is YSYEKL in the germline V gene. Trimming at V came to 0 bases and at J to 4 bases, leaving 6 bases not matched to a gene.

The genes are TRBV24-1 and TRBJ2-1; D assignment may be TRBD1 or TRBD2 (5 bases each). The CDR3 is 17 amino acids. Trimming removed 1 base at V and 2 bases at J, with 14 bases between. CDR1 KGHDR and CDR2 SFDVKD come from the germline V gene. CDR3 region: CATSDLLLSGPYNEQFF. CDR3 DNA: TGTGCCACCAGTGATTTACTTCTGTCGGGGCCCTACAATGAGCAGTTCTTC.

CDR3 loop: CASQRGLNNEQFF. The DNA for the CDR3 is TGTGCCAGCCAGCGGGGCTTGAACAATGAGCAGTTCTTC. This chain links TRBV2 with TRBJ2-1, with 7 bases lining up with TRBD2. This CDR3 is built from 13 residues. Germline V gene lookup returns CDR1 SNHLY and CDR2 FYNNEI. J was trimmed by 5 bases and V by 8 bases; bases with no gene match: 6.

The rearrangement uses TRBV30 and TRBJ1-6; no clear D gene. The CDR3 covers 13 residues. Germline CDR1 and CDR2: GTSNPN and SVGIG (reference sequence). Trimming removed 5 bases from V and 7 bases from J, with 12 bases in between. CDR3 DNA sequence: TGTGCCTGGGAAGCGGGGTTCAATTCACCCCTCCACTTT. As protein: CAWEAGFNSPLHF. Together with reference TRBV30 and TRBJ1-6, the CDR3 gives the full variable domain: SQTIHQWPATLVQPVGSPLSLECTVEGTSNPNLYWYRQAAGRGLQLLFYSVGIGQISSEVPQNLSASRPQDRQFILSSKKLLLSDSGFYLCAWEAGFNSPLHFGNGTRLTVT.

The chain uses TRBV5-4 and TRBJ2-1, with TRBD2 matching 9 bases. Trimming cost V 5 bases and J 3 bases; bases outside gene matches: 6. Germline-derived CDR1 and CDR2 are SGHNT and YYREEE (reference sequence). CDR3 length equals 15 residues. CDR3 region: CASSSSGIYYNEQFF. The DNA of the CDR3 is TGTGCCAGCAGTTCTAGCGGGATTTACTACAATGAGCAGTTCTTC.

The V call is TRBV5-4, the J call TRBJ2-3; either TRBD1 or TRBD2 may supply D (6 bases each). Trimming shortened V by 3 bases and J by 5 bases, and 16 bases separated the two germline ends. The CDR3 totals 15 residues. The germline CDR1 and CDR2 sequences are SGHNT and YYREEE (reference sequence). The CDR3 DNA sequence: TGTGCCAGCAGCTCCTCCCCGGGGGCCGGAGATACGCAGTATTTT. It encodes CASSSSPGAGDTQYF.

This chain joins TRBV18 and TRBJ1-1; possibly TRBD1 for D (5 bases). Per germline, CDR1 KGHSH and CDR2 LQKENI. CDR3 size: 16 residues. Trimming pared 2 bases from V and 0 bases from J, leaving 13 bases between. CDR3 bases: TGTGCCAGCTCACCATCCGGCCCCAGGGTGAACACTGAAGCTTTCTTT. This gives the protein CASSPSGPRVNTEAFF.

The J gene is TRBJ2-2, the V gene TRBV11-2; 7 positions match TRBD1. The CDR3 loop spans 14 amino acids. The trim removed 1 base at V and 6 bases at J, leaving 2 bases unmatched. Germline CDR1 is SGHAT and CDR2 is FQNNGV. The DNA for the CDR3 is TGTGCCAGCAGCTTAGGACAGGGTTCCGGGGAGCTGTTTTTT. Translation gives CASSLGQGSGELFF.

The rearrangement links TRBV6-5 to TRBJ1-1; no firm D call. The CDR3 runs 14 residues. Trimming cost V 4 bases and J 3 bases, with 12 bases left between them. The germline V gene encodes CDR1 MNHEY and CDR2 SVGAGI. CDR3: CASSFVVSDTEAFF. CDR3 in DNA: TGTGCCAGCAGTTTTGTCGTATCGGACACTGAAGCTTTCTTT.

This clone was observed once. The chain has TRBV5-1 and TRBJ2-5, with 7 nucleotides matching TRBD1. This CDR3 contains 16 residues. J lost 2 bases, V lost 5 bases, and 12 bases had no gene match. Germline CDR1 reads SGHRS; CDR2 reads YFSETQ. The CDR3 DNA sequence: TGCGCCAGCAGGGAACGAACCGGGACAGTACAAGAGACCCAGTACTTC. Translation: CASRERTGTVQETQYF.

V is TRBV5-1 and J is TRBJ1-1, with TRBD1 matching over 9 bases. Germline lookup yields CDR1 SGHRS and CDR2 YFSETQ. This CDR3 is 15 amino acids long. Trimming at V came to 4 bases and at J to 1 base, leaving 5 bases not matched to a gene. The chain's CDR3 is CASSPTDRGNTEAFF. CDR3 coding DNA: TGCGCCAGCAGCCCAACGGACAGGGGGAACACTGAAGCTTTCTTT.

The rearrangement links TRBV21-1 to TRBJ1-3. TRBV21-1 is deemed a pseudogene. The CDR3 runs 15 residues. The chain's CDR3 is CASSPWDPPGNTIYF. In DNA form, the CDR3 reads TGTGCCAGCAGCCCGTGGGACCCGCCTGGAAACACCATATATTTT.

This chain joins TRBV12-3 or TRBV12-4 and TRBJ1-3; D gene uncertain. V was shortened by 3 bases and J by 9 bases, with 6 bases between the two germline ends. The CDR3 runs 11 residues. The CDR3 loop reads CASSLVGTIYF. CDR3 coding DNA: TGTGCCAGCAGTTTGGTGGGCACCATATATTTT.

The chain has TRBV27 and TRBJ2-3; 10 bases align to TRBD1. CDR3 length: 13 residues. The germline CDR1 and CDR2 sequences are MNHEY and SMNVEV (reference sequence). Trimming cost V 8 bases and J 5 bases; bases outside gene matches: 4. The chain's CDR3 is CASRTGGRDTQYF. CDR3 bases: TGTGCCAGCCGGACAGGGGGGAGAGATACGCAGTATTTT.

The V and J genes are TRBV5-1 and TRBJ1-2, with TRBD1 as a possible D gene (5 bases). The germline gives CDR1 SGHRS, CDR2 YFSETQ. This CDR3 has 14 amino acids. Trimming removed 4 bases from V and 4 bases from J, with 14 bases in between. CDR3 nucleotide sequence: TGCGCCAGCAGCCCTCGGGGGGAGTCCTATGGCTACACCTTC. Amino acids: CASSPRGESYGYTF.